This passage covers 20 T cell receptor beta chains from one sample sequenced in a study of blood T cell repertoires in COVID-19. The data were produced by immunoSEQ multiplex PCR, yet TCRdb's version contains in-frame clones alone and is incomplete. The sample lists around 300,000 clones; approximately 90% were seen once. The specimen was peripheral blood. These receptors were taken from a woman in her twenties or thirties with COVID-19, enrolled during active disease.

This clone was recorded only once. The rearrangement links TRBV5-6 to TRBJ2-1; 7 positions agree with TRBD2. The CDR3 totals 16 residues. The ends lost 0 bases at V and 4 bases at J; junction bases unmatched: 7. Looked up from germline, CDR1 is SGHDT and CDR2 is YYEEEE. The CDR3 loop is CASSLGEGRVYNEQFF. CDR3 DNA sequence: TGTGCCAGCAGCTTGGGGGAGGGACGGGTATACAATGAGCAGTTCTTC.

J is TRBJ2-3 and V is TRBV29-1; tentative D call: TRBD1 (6 bases). CDR1 is SQVTM and CDR2 is ANQGSEA in the germline V gene. The CDR3 consists of 11 residues. V was clipped by 4 bases and J by 4 bases, with 6 bases between them. In DNA, the CDR3 is TGCAGCGTTGGGACAGCAGATACGCAGTATTTT. Its translation: CSVGTADTQYF.

This clone has a handful of counts. The chain uses TRBV29-1 and TRBJ2-1; unclear D gene. This CDR3 is 12 amino acids long. V was pared by 0 bases and J by 2 bases, with 2 bases between. CDR1 is SQVTM and CDR2 is ANQGSEA in the germline V gene. CDR3 residues: CSVEDTYNEQFF. CDR3 nucleotides: TGCAGCGTTGAAGACACCTACAATGAGCAGTTCTTC.

This clone was seen only a few times. The chain links TRBV11-2 to TRBJ1-2; D might be TRBD1 (5 bases). V was pared by 1 base and J by 7 bases, with 16 bases between. Germline-derived CDR1 and CDR2 are SGHAT and FQNNGV. The CDR3 runs 15 residues. CDR3 nucleotide sequence: TGTGCCAGCAGCTTAGCCCGGAGGGGTCGGGGTGGCTACACCTTC. Residues: CASSLARRGRGGYTF.

This clone came up once. This chain's CDR3 is CASSQASGRVDEQFF. The CDR3, as DNA: TGCGCCAGCAGCCAGGCTAGCGGGAGGGTCGATGAGCAGTTCTTC. The chain is built from TRBV4-1 and TRBJ2-1, with 12 bases that match TRBD2. This CDR3 is 15 amino acids long. V gave up 3 bases and J gave up 8 bases; unmatched junction bases: 5. The germline V gene has CDR1 MGHRA and CDR2 YSYEKL.

This clone was detected once. This chain uses TRBV20-1 with TRBJ2-1; TRBD2 agrees at 9 bases. The CDR3 loop spans 15 amino acids. The trim removed 3 bases at V and 10 bases at J, leaving 13 bases unmatched. Germline V gene data show CDR1 as DFQATT and CDR2 as SNEGSKA (reference sequence). DNA of the CDR3: TGCAGTGCTAGTAAGACTAGCGGCCCTCCGACCGAGCAGTTCTTC. This translates into CSASKTSGPPTEQFF.

The chain carries TRBV27 and TRBJ1-2, with 8 nucleotides matching TRBD1. With 0 bases clipped from V and 6 bases from J, the junction kept 3 bases outside the gene matches. The CDR3 is made up of 14 amino acids. Germline V lookup: CDR1 MNHEY, CDR2 SMNVEV (reference sequence). As DNA, the CDR3 is TGTGCCAGCAGTTTATCGGACAGGGAGCATGGCTACACCTTC. Translation: CASSLSDREHGYTF.

J is TRBJ1-4 and V is TRBV19; perhaps TRBD1 as D (5 bases). Germline V gene lookup returns CDR1 LNHDA and CDR2 SQIVND (reference sequence). Trimming cost V 7 bases and J 0 bases, with 9 bases left between them. The CDR3 spans 14 residues. DNA for the CDR3: TGTGCCAGTAACCACAGGTCAACTAATGAAAAACTGTTTTTT. It translates to CASNHRSTNEKLFF.

The rearrangement links TRBV19 to TRBJ1-5, with TRBD1 identical over 8 bases. CDR3 length equals 14 residues. Germline V gene data show CDR1 as LNHDA and CDR2 as SQIVND (reference sequence). The trim removed 5 bases at V and 5 bases at J, leaving 5 bases unmatched. The CDR3 loop reads CASSLRGLDQPQHF. The CDR3 bases are TGTGCCAGTAGTCTCAGGGGGCTTGATCAGCCCCAGCATTTT.

The chain employs TRBV7-9 and TRBJ2-7, with 13 positions matching TRBD2. The CDR3 has 17 amino acids. V lost 1 base to trimming and J lost 0 bases; unmatched junction nucleotides: 3. Looked up from germline, CDR1 is SEHNR and CDR2 is FQNEAQ (reference sequence). The CDR3 region is CASSLGTSGSFSYEQYF. The CDR3 DNA sequence: TGTGCCAGCAGCTTAGGGACTAGCGGGAGTTTCTCCTACGAGCAGTACTTC.

V and J are TRBV2 and TRBJ1-6; D remains unclear. The CDR3 loop spans 16 amino acids. Trimming took 2 bases from V and 5 from J, leaving 13 bases between them. The germline V gene encodes CDR1 SNHLY and CDR2 FYNNEI. CDR3: CASSEMYTVNNSPLHF. The CDR3 coding sequence is TGTGCCAGCAGTGAAATGTATACGGTTAATAATTCACCCCTCCACTTT.

The chain employs TRBV5-4 and TRBJ1-6; possible D gene TRBD1, 5 bases. V was shortened by 0 bases and J by 9 bases, with 10 bases between the two germline ends. The CDR3 has 14 residues. From germline, CDR1 is SGHNT and CDR2 YYREEE (reference sequence). CDR3 amino acids: CASSLASGGSPLHF. CDR3 coding DNA: TGTGCCAGCAGCTTGGCCTCGGGGGGTTCACCCCTCCACTTT.

The V call is TRBV7-2, the J call TRBJ1-1, with TRBD1 as a possible D gene (6 bases). Germline V gene sequence: CDR1 SGHTA, CDR2 FQGNSA. This CDR3 has 15 residues. Trimming removed 0 bases from V and 3 bases from J, with 11 bases in between. CDR3 coding DNA: TGTGCCAGCAGCTTAGCCCAGGGGTTTTACACTGAAGCTTTCTTT. Protein product: CASSLAQGFYTEAFF.

The J gene is TRBJ2-1, the V gene TRBV19, with a weak D call TRBD2 (6 bases). The CDR3 has 15 residues. The germline CDR1 and CDR2 sequences are LNHDA and SQIVND (reference sequence). The V and J ends lost 0 bases and 3 bases respectively, with 9 bases between them. CDR3 residues: CASSIEGTLYNEQFF. The CDR3 coding sequence is TGTGCCAGTAGTATAGAAGGGACTCTCTACAATGAGCAGTTCTTC.

This chain links TRBV19 with TRBJ2-7, with 11 bases identical to TRBD2. The length of the CDR3 is 14 residues. Germline trimming cut 5 bases from V and 2 bases from J; bases unmatched to any gene: 2. The germline V gene has CDR1 LNHDA and CDR2 SQIVND (reference sequence). The CDR3 DNA sequence: TGTGCCAGTAGTTTGGGACTAGCGGCCTACGAGCAGTACTTC. Its translation: CASSLGLAAYEQYF. The entire variable domain, with the rest obtained from reference TRBV19 and TRBJ2-7, is as follows: DGGITQSPKYLFRKEGQNVTLSCEQNLNHDAMYWYRQDPGQGLRLIYYSQIVNDFQKGDIAEGYSVSREKKESFPLTVTSAQKNPTAFYLCASSLGLAAYEQYFGPGTRLTVT.

CDR3 nucleotides: TGCAGTACTGGGAGCCTCAACACTGAAGCTTTCTTT. Amino acids: CSTGSLNTEAFF. The rearrangement links TRBV29-1 to TRBJ1-1; unclear D gene. The germline V gene encodes CDR1 SQVTM and CDR2 ANQGSEA. This CDR3 is 12 amino acids long.

The chain has TRBV29-1 and TRBJ1-2, with a weak D call TRBD1 (5 bases). This CDR3 is built from 12 residues. With 7 bases removed from V and 4 bases from J, the gap between germline ends came to 13 bases. Germline V gives CDR1 SQVTM, CDR2 ANQGSEA. The chain's CDR3 is CSGLQGSYGYTF. The DNA of the CDR3 is TGCAGCGGCCTCCAGGGAAGCTATGGCTACACCTTC.

The CDR3 loop is CASRGSTANTEAFF. DNA of the CDR3: TGTGCCAGCAGGGGTTCAACAGCTAATACTGAAGCTTTCTTT. V gene TRBV6-5 combines with J gene TRBJ1-1; the D is unclear. Trimming removed 6 bases from V and 5 bases from J, with 16 bases in between. The CDR3 covers 14 residues. Germline CDR1 MNHEY, CDR2 SVGAGI.

The chain links TRBV20-1 to TRBJ1-6, with TRBD1 identical over 11 bases. Unmatched junction bases numbered 11, after V lost 3 bases and J lost 13 bases. Germline V CDR1 and CDR2: DFQATT, SNEGSKA (reference sequence). This CDR3 contains 15 residues. CDR3 bases: TGCAGTGCTAGTTCCAGGACAGGGGGCGCGTCTCCCCTCCACTTT. This translates into CSASSRTGGASPLHF.

This chain uses TRBV29-1 with TRBJ2-7, with D possibly being TRBD2 (5 bases). Trimming left V 3 bases short and J 6 bases short, with 9 bases between. Germline V CDR1 and CDR2: SQVTM, ANQGSEA. The CDR3 length is 11 residues. CDR3: CSVDEGSEQYF. The CDR3 DNA sequence: TGCAGCGTTGATGAGGGCAGCGAGCAGTACTTC.